Included here is one T cell receptor (beta chain) sequence, with context. As yet, its antigen is unknown. The data were taken from a study of T-cell memory formation after mild COVID-19. General study results and limits: Balance between CD4 and CD8 was seen in clones contracting day 15 to 85, and a CD4+ lean was seen in later expanders. Unconfirmed was the SARS-CoV-2 specificity of second-wave clones that peaked on day 37.

In TCRdb, the 5' RACE reads were re-called with MiXCR into one record per CDR3 protein. The table has approximately 570,000 distinct CDR3 sequences, about a sixth seen once; the top ten hold around 12%. The sample was PBMCs or a T cell subset sorted from them (not recorded which). The receptor comes from an adult woman who had mild COVID-19 (a few samples of this study predate the infection). Cell type and time point are not known.

The CDR3 loop is CASSTRPDTQYF. The CDR3 DNA follows: TGTGCCAGCTCAACACGGCCAGATACGCAGTATTTT. The chain joins TRBV18 to TRBJ2-3; the D is unclear. Germline V gene lookup returns CDR1 KGHSH and CDR2 LQKENI. The CDR3 contains 12 residues. Trimming removed 5 bases from V and 4 bases from J, with 7 bases in between.